This T cell receptor (beta chain) is from a study of T-cell memory formation after mild COVID-19. Turning to the study itself: Largely, TCR clusters stayed within a single donor.

TCRdb reprocessed the 5' RACE reads via MiXCR and lists one record per CDR3 protein. Of roughly 180,000 distinct CDR3 sequences detected, roughly 18% appear once; the ten largest clones hold 3% to 4.5%. Germline-derived CDR1 and CDR2 are SGHRS and YFSETQ. Trimming took 0 bases from V and 1 from J; bases not matched to a gene: 3. The CDR3 runs 17 residues. The chain combines TRBV5-1 with TRBJ2-4, with 11 bases aligning to TRBD2. The TCR sequence derives from a man younger than 35 who had mild COVID-19 (a few samples of this study predate the infection). Cell type and time point are not known. The sample was PBMCs or a T cell subset sorted from them (not recorded which). The CDR3 sequence: CASSLAGLADAKNIQYF. The DNA for the CDR3 is TGCGCCAGCAGCTTGGCGGGACTAGCGGATGCCAAAAACATTCAGTACTTC.